The source of this TCR beta chain is a study of blood T cell repertoires in COVID-19. As for the study in general: Nucleic acid was either cDNA or gDNA, and it came from T cells, B-cell-depleted T cells, or PBMCs.

This CDR3 has 16 amino acids. V was clipped by 1 base and J by 0 bases, with 9 bases between them. Looked up from germline, CDR1 is LGHDT and CDR2 is YNNKEL (reference sequence). The data were produced by immunoSEQ multiplex PCR, yet TCRdb's version contains in-frame clones alone and is incomplete. The table lists under 250,000 clones, approximately 90% of them singletons. The table lists this clone with a count of one. This receptor was taken from a man aged 35 to 55 who had recovered from COVID-19. Sample: PBMCs or T cells enriched from blood (not recorded which). The V call is TRBV3-1 (or the pseudogene TRBV3-2), the J call TRBJ2-2; D is undetermined. This CDR3 is CASSQVEQTNTGELFF. CDR3 DNA: TGTGCCAGCAGCCAAGTCGAACAGACGAACACCGGGGAGCTGTTTTTT.